Below are 27 T cell receptor beta chains sequenced from a single sample in a study of beta chain features in type 1 diabetes. What was sequenced were expressed TCRB transcripts, since all of the isolated RNA had been reverse transcribed. Sequencing used immunoSEQ multiplex PCR; TCRdb keeps in-frame clones, though not all of them. This sample has 900,000 or so clones, with 15% to 20% found just once. The sequencing input was naive CD4+ T cells from blood. The source of these receptors is a woman between 18 and 29 years old in good health.

This clone was seen ten or more times. In the same sample, other DNA sequences code for this CDR3. The J gene is TRBJ2-5, the V gene TRBV7-9; D remains unclear. This CDR3 contains 11 residues. V was shortened by 3 bases and J by 5 bases, with 4 bases between the two germline ends. The germline CDR1 and CDR2 sequences are SEHNR and FQNEAQ (reference sequence). CDR3 amino acids: CASSFGETQYF. The CDR3 coding sequence is TGTGCCAGCAGCTTCGGGGAGACCCAGTACTTC.

This sequence joins TRBV6-5 and TRBJ2-7; the D gene is possibly TRBD1 (5 bases). The CDR3 is 15 residues long. V lost 6 bases, J lost 0 bases, and 15 bases lay in between. Germline loops: CDR1 MNHEY, CDR2 SVGAGI. CDR3 in amino acids: CASRLTVAISYEQYF. The CDR3 region has the DNA TGTGCCAGCAGGCTGACAGTTGCGATCTCCTACGAGCAGTACTTC.

This clone was counted a few times. The chain has TRBV4-1 and TRBJ2-1; D unresolved. V was cut by 1 base and J by 4 bases, with 17 bases left in between. The germline V gene encodes CDR1 MGHRA and CDR2 YSYEKL. The CDR3 loop spans 17 amino acids. The CDR3 region is CASSQVVGPKPYNEQFF. The CDR3, as DNA: TGCGCCAGCAGCCAAGTTGTCGGACCTAAGCCTTACAATGAGCAGTTCTTC.

The chain carries TRBV27 and TRBJ2-1; the D gene is possibly TRBD2 (7 bases). The CDR3 runs 16 residues. CDR1 and CDR2 from the germline V gene are MNHEY and SMNVEV (reference sequence). The V and J ends lost 6 bases and 6 bases respectively, with 21 bases between them. CDR3 in DNA: TGTGCCAGCAGCCCCGACGGCCGGGGGGCGGCCAATGAGCAGTTCTTC. As protein: CASSPDGRGAANEQFF.

The CDR3 DNA reads as TGTGCCAGCTCAACGCCGGGGGGCGAGCAGTTCTTC. Amino acids: CASSTPGGEQFF. The chain uses TRBV18 and TRBJ2-1; D might be TRBD2 (7 bases). CDR3 size: 12 residues. The germline V gene encodes CDR1 KGHSH and CDR2 LQKENI. V gave up 5 bases and J gave up 10 bases, with 12 bases separating them.

The chain employs TRBV15 and TRBJ2-1; a weak D match, TRBD2 (6 bases). Per germline, CDR1 LNHNV and CDR2 YYDKDF (reference sequence). This CDR3 is built from 13 residues. V was shortened by 0 bases and J by 8 bases, with 8 bases between the two germline ends. CDR3 sequence reads: CATSRDSGHEQFF. The CDR3 nucleotides read TGTGCCACCAGCAGAGATAGCGGACATGAGCAGTTCTTC.

There are a few counts of this clone. The chain joins TRBV7-8 to TRBJ2-7, with D tentatively TRBD1 (7 bases). The CDR3 sequence is 17 residues long. V was shortened by 3 bases and J by 1 base, with 19 bases between the two germline ends. CDR1 is SGHVS and CDR2 is FQNEAQ in the germline V gene. CDR3 amino acids: CASSFILARTGSYEQYF. CDR3 DNA sequence: TGTGCCAGCAGCTTTATACTAGCTCGGACAGGTTCCTACGAGCAGTACTTC.

The chain uses TRBV9 and TRBJ2-2; 8 positions agree with TRBD2. With 2 bases clipped from V and 3 bases from J, the junction kept 6 bases outside the gene matches. The CDR3 has 16 residues. Germline V gene lookup returns CDR1 SGDLS and CDR2 YYNGEE. The chain's CDR3 is CASSVEAGVYTGELFF. In DNA, the CDR3 is TGTGCCAGCAGCGTGGAAGCGGGAGTCTACACCGGGGAGCTGTTTTTT.

The chain couples TRBV5-6 to TRBJ2-5, with 13 nucleotides matching TRBD2. The ends lost 7 bases at V and 3 bases at J; junction bases unmatched: 6. This CDR3 spans 15 amino acids. CDR1 and CDR2 (germline): SGHDT, YYEEEE. The CDR3 is CASFLGLAGEETQYF. The CDR3 region has the DNA TGTGCCAGCTTCTTAGGACTAGCGGGAGAAGAGACCCAGTACTTC.

This clone was counted only a few times. Other DNA sequences in the same sample also yield this CDR3. The chain joins TRBV5-4 to TRBJ2-2; D gene ambiguous. Trimming cost V 0 bases and J 6 bases, with 3 bases left between them. Looked up from germline, CDR1 is SGHNT and CDR2 is YYREEE (reference sequence). The CDR3 consists of 12 residues. The CDR3 nucleotides read TGTGCCAGCAGCTTGGACGCCGGGGAGCTGTTTTTT. It specifies CASSLDAGELFF.

This clone occurred a few times. This chain connects TRBV15 to TRBJ2-1, with D maybe TRBD2 (5 bases). CDR3 size: 13 residues. Germline CDR1 and CDR2: LNHNV and YYDKDF (reference sequence). Trimming stripped 0 bases from V and 9 bases from J, with 9 bases between. This chain's CDR3 is CATSRESGGEQFF. CDR3 bases: TGTGCCACCAGCAGAGAGAGTGGAGGTGAGCAGTTCTTC.

V gene TRBV6-5 combines with J gene TRBJ2-1; 12 bases fit TRBD2. In germline, CDR1 is MNHEY, CDR2 SVGAGI. This CDR3 has 15 amino acids. Unmatched junction bases numbered 4, after V lost 6 bases and J lost 4 bases. The CDR3 DNA reads as TGTGCCAGCAGACCCGGACTAGCGGGGTACAATGAGCAGTTCTTC. Amino acid sequence: CASRPGLAGYNEQFF.

This rearrangement joins TRBV6-5 to TRBJ1-2; D is uncertain. The germline V gene has CDR1 MNHEY and CDR2 SVGAGI. The length of the CDR3 is 11 residues. V gave up 2 bases and J gave up 7 bases, with 5 bases separating them. CDR3 in amino acids: CASSYASGYTF. Written as DNA, the CDR3 is TGTGCCAGCAGTTACGCCAGTGGCTACACCTTC.

The chain joins TRBV7-2 to TRBJ2-5, with 7 bases lining up with TRBD2. The CDR3 length is 16 residues. V dropped 1 base and J dropped 2; count of bases not matched to a gene: 7. The germline CDR1 and CDR2 sequences are SGHTA and FQGNSA. The CDR3 DNA sequence: TGTGCCAGCAGCTTAGGGCTAGCGGAAGGTCAAGAGACCCAGTACTTC. It translates to CASSLGLAEGQETQYF.

The chain uses TRBV6-6 and TRBJ1-1, with D unresolved. Germline loops: CDR1 MNHNY, CDR2 SVGAGI (reference sequence). V lost 10 bases to trimming and J lost 0 bases, with 12 bases between them. The CDR3 has 13 residues. The CDR3 spells CANRSLLNTEAFF. The CDR3, as DNA: TGTGCCAACAGATCTCTACTGAACACTGAAGCTTTCTTT.

The V gene is TRBV7-2, the J gene TRBJ2-5; the D is unclear. This CDR3 spans 16 amino acids. Germline CDR1 and CDR2: SGHTA and FQGNSA. The V gene lost 1 base and the J gene lost 1 base, with 13 bases spanning the gap. The CDR3 bases are TGTGCCAGCAGCTTAGTCATGCAGGATGGCCAAGAGACCCAGTACTTC. It translates to CASSLVMQDGQETQYF.

This clone was observed a handful of times. For the CDR3, the DNA is TGTGCCAGCCACAAAATAGCGGGAGCGGGCACAGATACGCAGTATTTT. This encodes CASHKIAGAGTDTQYF. The chain recombines TRBV2 with TRBJ2-3; 9 bases align to TRBD2. Unmatched junction bases numbered 10, after V lost 8 bases and J lost 1 base. The CDR3 is 16 amino acids. Germline-derived CDR1 and CDR2 are SNHLY and FYNNEI. The variable domain in full, with the rest retrieved from reference TRBV2 and TRBJ2-3, is EPEVTQTPSHQVTQMGQEVILRCVPISNHLYFYWYRQILGQKVEFLVSFYNNEISEKSEIFDDQFSVERPDGSNFTLKIRSTKLEDSAMYFCASHKIAGAGTDTQYFGPGTRLTVL.

This clone came up a few times. The chain links TRBV15 to TRBJ2-6; D call uncertain. In germline, CDR1 is LNHNV, CDR2 YYDKDF (reference sequence). V dropped 10 bases and J dropped 1 base, with 8 bases sitting between them. The CDR3 consists of 13 residues. CDR3 nucleotide sequence: TGTGCCATACGTCCGTCTGGGGCCAACGTCCTGACTTTC. The encoded protein is CAIRPSGANVLTF.

V is TRBV19 and J is TRBJ1-1; a possible D gene is TRBD1 (5 bases). V was clipped by 3 bases and J by 7 bases, with 15 bases between them. Per germline, CDR1 LNHDA and CDR2 SQIVND (reference sequence). The CDR3 extends over 14 amino acids. This CDR3 is CASSMDIRWVEAFF. The DNA for the CDR3 is TGTGCCAGTAGTATGGACATTAGGTGGGTTGAAGCTTTCTTT.

The CDR3 sequence is CASSLGASADTQYF. The CDR3 nucleotides are TGTGCCAGCAGCTTGGGAGCTTCGGCAGATACGCAGTATTTT. The J gene is TRBJ2-3, the V gene TRBV7-3; tentatively, D is TRBD2 (5 bases). The CDR3 is 14 amino acids. In germline, CDR1 is SGHTA, CDR2 FQGTGA. The V end lost 3 bases, the J end lost 4 bases, and 11 bases lay between the germline ends.

This clone was counted only a few times. V is TRBV6-1 and J is TRBJ2-1; D may be TRBD1 (6 bases). Germline lookup yields CDR1 MNHNS and CDR2 SASEGT. Deletions cut 3 bases from V and 6 bases from J, with 15 bases between. This CDR3 is 15 amino acids long. In nucleotides, the CDR3 is TGTGCCAGCAGTGATGGGACAACCTGGGGCAATGAGCAGTTCTTC. It translates to CASSDGTTWGNEQFF.

This clone showed up many times. The chain couples TRBV7-9 to TRBJ1-4; D gene unclear. Trimming left V 5 bases short and J 0 bases short, with 7 bases between. In germline, CDR1 is SEHNR, CDR2 FQNEAQ (reference sequence). This CDR3 is 14 amino acids long. The CDR3 reads CASSRLATNEKLFF. The CDR3 DNA reads as TGTGCCAGCAGCAGACTTGCAACTAATGAAAAACTGTTTTTT.

The rearrangement links TRBV19 to TRBJ2-2; D is possibly TRBD2 (7 bases). Looked up from germline, CDR1 is LNHDA and CDR2 is SQIVND (reference sequence). The CDR3 totals 16 residues. The germline V and J ends were trimmed by 2 bases and 1 base, with 11 bases remaining between them. CDR3 sequence reads: CASSIRGGLNTGELFF. The CDR3 nucleotides are TGTGCCAGTAGTATAAGGGGGGGCCTGAACACCGGGGAGCTGTTTTTT. The complete variable domain, with remaining parts taken from reference TRBV19 and TRBJ2-2, reads DGGITQSPKYLFRKEGQNVTLSCEQNLNHDAMYWYRQDPGQGLRLIYYSQIVNDFQKGDIAEGYSVSREKKESFPLTVTSAQKNPTAFYLCASSIRGGLNTGELFFGEGSRLTVL.

The rearrangement links TRBV28 to TRBJ2-3, with no clear D. V lost 3 bases and J 6 bases, leaving 4 bases between the germline ends. CDR1 MDHEN and CDR2 SYDVKM come from the germline V gene. This CDR3 comprises 11 residues. This CDR3 reads CASSFADTQYF. CDR3 nucleotides: TGTGCCAGCAGTTTCGCGGATACGCAGTATTTT.

J is TRBJ2-1 and V is TRBV27, with 7 bases aligning to TRBD1. In germline, CDR1 is MNHEY, CDR2 SMNVEV (reference sequence). This CDR3 has 15 residues. The J segment lost 3 bases and the V segment lost 4 bases, leaving 6 bases of the junction unmatched. CDR3 loop: CASSSNRDSYNEQFF. DNA for the CDR3: TGTGCCAGCAGTTCTAATAGGGACAGCTACAATGAGCAGTTCTTC.

This clone was picked up a small number of times. The chain recombines TRBV6-5 with TRBJ2-3; D is uncertain. This CDR3 has 15 amino acids. Germline V CDR1 and CDR2: MNHEY, SVGAGI. Trimming removed 2 bases at V and 3 bases at J, with 12 bases between. The CDR3 region is CASSYRHAATDTQYF. Here the CDR3 DNA reads TGTGCCAGCAGTTACCGACACGCGGCGACAGATACGCAGTATTTT.

In its sample, this clone was seen a few times. This chain links TRBV15 with TRBJ2-7; D gene unclear. The V end lost 1 base, the J end lost 3 bases, and 4 bases lay between the germline ends. The CDR3 length is 12 residues. Germline V CDR1 and CDR2: LNHNV, YYDKDF (reference sequence). In DNA form, the CDR3 reads TGTGCCACCAGCAGAGCGGACTACGAGCAGTACTTC. Protein: CATSRADYEQYF.